The clone carrying this T cell receptor gamma chain appeared a few times. Antigen: not known. CDR1 and CDR2 from the germline V gene are GITISATS and ISYDGTV (reference sequence). CDR3 length equals 14 residues. The J segment lost 0 bases and the V segment lost 3 bases, leaving 5 bases of the junction unmatched. RNA was extracted from the cells and then reverse transcribed. Multiplex PCR used pooled V-gene forward primers and a constant-region reverse primer to amplify CDR3s. TCRdb repeated clone calling on the multiplex PCR reads with CATT. Of about 27,000 gamma-chain clones listed, around 18% were seen once; the top ten hold less than 2%. This sample stems from a study of Vδ1+ human thymocytes. Whole-study findings and limits: Highly polyclonal TRG and TRD repertoires with Gaussian CDR3 length distributions appeared in thymus.

The material sequenced was Vdelta1+ gamma-delta thymocytes from the thymus. Regarding subset: FACS-sorted CD3+ TCRalphabeta- TCRVdelta1+ TCRVdelta2- thymocytes. This TCR was sampled from a boy in the first two years of life who had congenital heart surgery. The V gene is TRGV9, the J gene TRGJ1 or TRGJ2. The chain's CDR3 is CALWETLNYYKKLF. The DNA of the CDR3 is TGTGCCTTGTGGGAGACCCTGAATTATTATAAGAAACTCTTT.